Here is one T cell receptor (beta chain) with its context. Its antigen is currently unknown. These data are taken from a study of shared clonotypes between healthy human individuals. The CDR3 extends over 13 amino acids. Trimming left V 0 bases short and J 11 bases short, with 14 bases between. Germline assignment: CDR1 SGHRS and CDR2 YFSETQ. Study observations and caveats: Owing to a small donor count, the genetic and exposure-history diversity represented was limited.

Researchers sequenced unsorted PBMC DNA using ten immunoSEQ deep assay plates. Profiling relied on immunoSEQ multiplex PCR, and the TCRdb table lists in-frame clones only, not all of them. Of 100,000 or so clones listed, about 45% were seen once; the top ten hold roughly 16%. The chain employs TRBV5-1 and TRBJ1-1, with D unresolved. Sequencing was done on a sample of PBMCs. The TCR comes from a woman between 40 and 55 years old in good health. Some clones in this sample may be carry-over from other donors' samples. The CDR3 protein is CASSLDRGNAAFF. CDR3 sequence (DNA): TGCGCCAGCAGCTTGGACAGAGGGAATGCGGCTTTCTTT. Drawing the rest from reference TRBV5-1 and TRBJ1-1, the complete variable domain is KAGVTQTPRYLIKTRGQQVTLSCSPISGHRSVSWYQQTPGQGLQFLFEYFSETQRNKGNFPGRFSGRQFSNSRSEMNVSTLELGDSALYLCASSLDRGNAAFFGQGTRLTVV.